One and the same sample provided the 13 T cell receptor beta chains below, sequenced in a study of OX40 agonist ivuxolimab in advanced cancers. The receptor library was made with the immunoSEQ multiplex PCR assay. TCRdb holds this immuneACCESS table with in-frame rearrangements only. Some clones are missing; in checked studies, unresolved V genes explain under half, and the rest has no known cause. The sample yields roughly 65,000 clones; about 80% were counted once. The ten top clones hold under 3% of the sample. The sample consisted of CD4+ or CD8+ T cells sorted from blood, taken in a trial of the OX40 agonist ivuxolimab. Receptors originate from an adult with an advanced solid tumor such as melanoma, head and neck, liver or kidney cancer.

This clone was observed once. The CDR3 reads CASSPLGGSQPQHF. CDR3 bases: TGTGCCAGCTCACCTCTAGGGGGGTCGCAGCCCCAGCATTTT. V and J are TRBV18 and TRBJ1-5, with D maybe TRBD1 (6 bases). Trimming left V 3 bases short and J 7 bases short, with 13 bases between. The germline V gene encodes CDR1 KGHSH and CDR2 LQKENI. The CDR3 runs to 14 residues.

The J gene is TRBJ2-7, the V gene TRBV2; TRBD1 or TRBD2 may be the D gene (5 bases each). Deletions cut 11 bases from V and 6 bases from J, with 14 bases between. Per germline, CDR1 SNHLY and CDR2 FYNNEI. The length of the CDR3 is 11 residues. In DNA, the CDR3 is TGTGCCGGGGGAAGTCGGGGCGAGCAGTACTTC. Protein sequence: CAGGSRGEQYF.

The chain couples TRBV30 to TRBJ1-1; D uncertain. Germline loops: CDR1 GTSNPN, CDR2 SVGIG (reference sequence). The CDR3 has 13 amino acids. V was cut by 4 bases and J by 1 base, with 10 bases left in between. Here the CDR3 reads CAWTGRPNTEAFF. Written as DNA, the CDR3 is TGTGCCTGGACAGGCAGACCGAACACTGAAGCTTTCTTT.

CDR3 DNA sequence: TGCGCCAGCAGCCGAACCATGGGACAGGGATTCACTGAAGCTTTCTTT. The encoded protein is CASSRTMGQGFTEAFF. This chain links TRBV5-1 with TRBJ1-1; 9 nucleotides line up with TRBD1. Per the germline V gene, CDR1 is SGHRS and CDR2 is YFSETQ. The CDR3 is 16 residues long. V dropped 4 bases and J dropped 4; count of bases not matched to a gene: 11.

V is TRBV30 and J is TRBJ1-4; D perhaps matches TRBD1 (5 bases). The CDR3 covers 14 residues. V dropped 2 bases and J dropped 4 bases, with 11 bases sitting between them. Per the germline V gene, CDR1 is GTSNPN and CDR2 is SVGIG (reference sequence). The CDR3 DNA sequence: TGTGCCTGGAGTCTGACAGCCCGTAATGAAAAACTGTTTTTT. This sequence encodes CAWSLTARNEKLFF.

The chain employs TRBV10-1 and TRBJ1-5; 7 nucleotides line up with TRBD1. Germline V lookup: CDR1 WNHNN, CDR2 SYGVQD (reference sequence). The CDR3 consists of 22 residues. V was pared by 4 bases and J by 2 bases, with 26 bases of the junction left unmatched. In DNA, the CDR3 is TGCGCCAGCAGTGCGGACAGGCCTCGTGTCTCACAAGCAACAAGTGGCAATCAGCCCCAGCATTTT. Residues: CASSADRPRVSQATSGNQPQHF.

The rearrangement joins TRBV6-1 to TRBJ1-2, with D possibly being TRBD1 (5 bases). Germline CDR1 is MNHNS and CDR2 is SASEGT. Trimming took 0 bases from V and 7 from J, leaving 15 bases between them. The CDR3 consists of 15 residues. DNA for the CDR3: TGTGCCAGCAGTGAAGCTCGGGAGGGGCTCGGTGGCTACACCTTC. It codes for CASSEAREGLGGYTF.

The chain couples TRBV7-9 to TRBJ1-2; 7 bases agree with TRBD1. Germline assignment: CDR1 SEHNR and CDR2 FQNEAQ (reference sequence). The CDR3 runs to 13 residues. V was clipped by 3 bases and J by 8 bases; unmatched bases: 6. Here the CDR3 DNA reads TGTGCCAGCAGCTTCCGAGACAGGGAGGGCTACACCTTC. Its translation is CASSFRDREGYTF. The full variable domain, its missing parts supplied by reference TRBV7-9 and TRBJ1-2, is DTGVSQNPRHKITKRGQNVTFRCDPISEHNRLYWYRQTLGQGPEFLTYFQNEAQLEKSRLLSDRFSAERPKGSFSTLEIQRTEQGDSAMYLCASSFRDREGYTFGSGTRLTVV.

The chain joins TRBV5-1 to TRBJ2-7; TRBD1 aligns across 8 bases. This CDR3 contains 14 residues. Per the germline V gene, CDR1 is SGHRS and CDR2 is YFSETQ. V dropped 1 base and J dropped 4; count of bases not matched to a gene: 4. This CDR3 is CASSLQGALYEQYF. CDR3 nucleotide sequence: TGCGCCAGCAGCTTGCAGGGGGCCTTATACGAGCAGTACTTC.

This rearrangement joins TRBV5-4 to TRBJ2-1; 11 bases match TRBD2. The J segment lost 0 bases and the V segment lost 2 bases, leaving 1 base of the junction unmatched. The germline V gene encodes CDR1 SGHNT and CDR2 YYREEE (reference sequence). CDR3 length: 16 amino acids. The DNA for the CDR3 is TGTGCCAGCAGCTTTACTAGCGGGGGCTCCTACAATGAGCAGTTCTTC. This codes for CASSFTSGGSYNEQFF.

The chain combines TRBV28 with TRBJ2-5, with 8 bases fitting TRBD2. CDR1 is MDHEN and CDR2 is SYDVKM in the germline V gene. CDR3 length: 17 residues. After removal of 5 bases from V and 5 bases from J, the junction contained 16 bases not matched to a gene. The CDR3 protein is CASSLLGLAVSGETQYF. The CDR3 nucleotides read TGTGCCAGCAGTCTTCTTGGACTAGCAGTTAGTGGGGAGACCCAGTACTTC.

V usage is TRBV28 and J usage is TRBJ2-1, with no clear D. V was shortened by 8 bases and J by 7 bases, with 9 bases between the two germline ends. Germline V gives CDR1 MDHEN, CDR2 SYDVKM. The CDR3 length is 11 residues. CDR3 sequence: CASVFGNEQFF. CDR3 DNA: TGTGCCAGCGTATTCGGAAATGAGCAGTTCTTC.

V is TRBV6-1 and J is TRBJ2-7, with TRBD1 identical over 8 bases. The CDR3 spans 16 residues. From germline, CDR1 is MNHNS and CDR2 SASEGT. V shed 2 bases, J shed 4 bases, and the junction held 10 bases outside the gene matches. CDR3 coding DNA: TGTGCCAGCAGTGAACAAGGACAGGGTATGAGTTACGAGCAGTACTTC. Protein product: CASSEQGQGMSYEQYF.